This T cell receptor beta chain emerged from a study of shared clonotypes between healthy human individuals. The germline V gene has CDR1 SGHKS and CDR2 YYEKEE (reference sequence). V was pared by 4 bases and J by 5 bases, with 9 bases of the junction left unmatched. CDR3 length equals 15 residues. Study-wide points: On the whole, naive subsets had larger estimated richness than memory subsets had.

Note on this clone: Antigen specificity is unknown.

TCRdb keeps only in-frame clones here, not all; method: immunoSEQ multiplex PCR. Here the sample spans about 2.3 million clones, around 92% being singletons. This chain uses TRBV5-5 with TRBJ1-2, with TRBD1 matching over 9 bases. Sequencing used naive CD4+ T cells from PBMCs. Specified subset: CD45RA+ positively selected. This receptor was obtained from a man aged 18 to 35 in good health. Some clones in this sample may be carry-over from other donors' samples. The DNA for the CDR3 is TGTGCCAGCAGCCCCGGGACAGGGCAATGGTATGGCTACACCTTC. Residues: CASSPGTGQWYGYTF.